A single sample gave rise to the 7 T cell receptor beta chains below, sequenced in a study of blood T cell repertoires in COVID-19. This table comes from immunoSEQ multiplex PCR, and its TCRdb copy is limited to in-frame clones, with some not included. The data contain over 350,000 clones, approximately 87% of them singletons. The sample was PBMCs or T cells enriched from blood (not recorded which). The receptors were sampled from a woman in her 50s who had recovered from COVID-19.

The chain uses TRBV3-1 (or the pseudogene TRBV3-2) and TRBJ2-1, with D uncertain. V gave up 2 bases and J gave up 6 bases, with 11 bases separating them. This CDR3 has 14 residues. The V gene's germline CDR1 is LGHDT and CDR2 YNNKEL (reference sequence). Here the CDR3 reads CASSQSLFINEQFF. The CDR3 DNA reads as TGTGCCAGCAGCCAATCCCTATTTATCAATGAGCAGTTCTTC.

The chain joins TRBV6-5 to TRBJ2-7, with 10 bases matching TRBD1. CDR1 and CDR2 from the germline V gene are MNHEY and SVGAGI. The CDR3 length is 15 residues. With V trimmed by 8 bases and J by 3 bases, 10 bases remained unmatched. The CDR3 is CASGLSGQGFYEQYF. The CDR3 DNA sequence: TGTGCCAGCGGTCTTTCGGGACAGGGGTTCTACGAGCAGTACTTC.

This clone was recorded once. This chain links TRBV7-9 with TRBJ2-1; 9 nucleotides agree with TRBD2. V trimming: 1 base; J trimming: 12 bases; junction bases outside the gene matches: 19. Germline V gives CDR1 SEHNR, CDR2 FQNEAQ (reference sequence). This CDR3 spans 18 amino acids. The CDR3 nucleotides are TGTGCCAGCAGCTTAGGGCTAGCGGGGACCCTAAGAGGGGTAGGGCAGTTCTTC. Its protein is CASSLGLAGTLRGVGQFF.

The rearrangement links TRBV2 to TRBJ1-4; possibly TRBD1 for D (5 bases). Trimming removed 6 bases from V and 5 bases from J, with 10 bases in between. CDR3 length: 13 residues. Germline CDR1 is SNHLY and CDR2 is FYNNEI. CDR3 in DNA: TGTGCCAGCAGGTGGGGGGTCAATGAAAAACTGTTTTTT. It encodes CASRWGVNEKLFF.

The sample holds one count of this clone. This rearrangement joins TRBV2 to TRBJ1-2, with D unresolved. CDR1 is SNHLY and CDR2 is FYNNEI in the germline V gene. Deletions cut 4 bases from V and 7 bases from J, with 13 bases between. This CDR3 contains 13 residues. The CDR3 DNA is TGTGCCAGCAGTGCTCGGGGAGGTGGTGGCTACACCTTC. Residues: CASSARGGGGYTF.

The chain employs TRBV20-1 and TRBJ1-1, with D uncertain. V lost 3 bases and J 1 base, leaving 9 bases between the germline ends. The length of the CDR3 is 13 residues. In germline, CDR1 is DFQATT, CDR2 SNEGSKA (reference sequence). The CDR3 DNA follows: TGCAGTGCTAGTTCCGTTAAGAACACTGAAGCTTTCTTT. This encodes CSASSVKNTEAFF.

The chain links TRBV6-5 to TRBJ2-7; tentative D call: TRBD1 (6 bases). This CDR3 region has 15 residues. Trimming left V 6 bases short and J 4 bases short, with 19 bases between. From germline, CDR1 is MNHEY and CDR2 SVGAGI. The CDR3 DNA reads TGTGCCAGCAGCTACAGGGTATTCGGGGTTTACGAGCAGTACTTC. Amino acids: CASSYRVFGVYEQYF.